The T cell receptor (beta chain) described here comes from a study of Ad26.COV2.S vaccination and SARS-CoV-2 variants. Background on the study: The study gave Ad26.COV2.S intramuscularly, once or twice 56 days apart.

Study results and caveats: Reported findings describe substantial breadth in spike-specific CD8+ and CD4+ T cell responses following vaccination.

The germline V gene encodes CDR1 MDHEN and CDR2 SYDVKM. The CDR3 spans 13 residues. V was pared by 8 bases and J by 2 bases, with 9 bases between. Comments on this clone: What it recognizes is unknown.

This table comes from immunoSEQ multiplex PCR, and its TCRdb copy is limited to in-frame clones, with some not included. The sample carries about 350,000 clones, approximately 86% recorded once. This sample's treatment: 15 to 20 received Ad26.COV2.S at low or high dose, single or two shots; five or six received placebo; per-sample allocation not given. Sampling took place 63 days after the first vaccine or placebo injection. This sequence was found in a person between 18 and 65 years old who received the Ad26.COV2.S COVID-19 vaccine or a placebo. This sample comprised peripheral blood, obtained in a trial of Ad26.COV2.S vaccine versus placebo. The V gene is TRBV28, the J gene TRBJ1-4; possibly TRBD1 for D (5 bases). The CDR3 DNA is TGTGCCAGCCTCGGGACCACTAATGAAAAACTGTTTTTT. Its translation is CASLGTTNEKLFF.